This TCR beta chain was sequenced during a study of blood T cell repertoires in COVID-19. Overall study: Specimens from acute and convalescent COVID-19 originated in the United States, Italy and Spain.

Here immunoSEQ multiplex PCR was the method, and the copy in TCRdb shows in-frame clones only, minus some. The sample consists of approximately 90,000 clones, less than 90% of them appearing once. Trimming left V 2 bases short and J 4 bases short, with 8 bases between. CDR1 and CDR2 from the germline V gene are MNHNY and SVGAGI (reference sequence). The CDR3 is 13 residues long. The sample consisted of peripheral blood. The chain couples TRBV6-6 to TRBJ1-2; D ambiguous. The clonotype originates from a man aged 55 to 69 with acute or convalescent COVID-19. The DNA for the CDR3 is TGTGCCAGCAGTTACGGGGAGAGCTATGGCTACACCTTC. This encodes CASSYGESYGYTF.